This TCR beta chain was obtained from a study of Ad26.COV2.S vaccination and SARS-CoV-2 variants. Study findings and constraints: Vaccine recipients had higher spike-specific TCR breadth than placebo recipients. Possible underestimation of total T cell responses by the TCR breadth and depth analyses was noted.

Trimming removed 1 base from V and 5 bases from J; junction bases left unmatched: 1. The CDR3 runs to 14 residues. CDR1 and CDR2 from the germline V gene are SGHAT and FQNNGV. Turning to this clone: Its antigen remains unknown.

Sequenced by immunoSEQ multiplex PCR; TCRdb stores in-frame clones only, minus some. Counted here are 100,000 or so clones, over 60% occurring once; the ten biggest clones make up 15% to 20%. The clonotype comes from a human donor who had recovered from COVID-19. The J gene is TRBJ2-1, the V gene TRBV11-2; 8 bases fit TRBD2. This specimen was peripheral blood, taken after recovery from COVID-19. The CDR3 DNA follows: TGTGCCAGCAGCTTAGGCGGGGGGCACAATGAGCAGTTCTTC. This translates into CASSLGGGHNEQFF.